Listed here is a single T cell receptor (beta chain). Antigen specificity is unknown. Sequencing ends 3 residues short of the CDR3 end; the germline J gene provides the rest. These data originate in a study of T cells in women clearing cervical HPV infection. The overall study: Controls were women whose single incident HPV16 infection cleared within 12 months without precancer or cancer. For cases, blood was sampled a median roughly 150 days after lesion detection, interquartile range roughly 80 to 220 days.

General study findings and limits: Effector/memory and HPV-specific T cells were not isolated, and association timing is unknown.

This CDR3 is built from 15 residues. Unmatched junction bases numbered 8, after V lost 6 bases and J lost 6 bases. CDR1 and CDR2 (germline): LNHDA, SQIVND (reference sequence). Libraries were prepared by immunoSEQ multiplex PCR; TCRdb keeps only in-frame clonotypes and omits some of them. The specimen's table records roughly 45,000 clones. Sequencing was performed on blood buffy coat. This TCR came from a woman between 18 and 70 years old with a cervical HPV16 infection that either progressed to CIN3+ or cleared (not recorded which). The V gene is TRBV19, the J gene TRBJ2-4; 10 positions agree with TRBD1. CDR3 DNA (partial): TGTGCCAGTAGCACGCCTGACAGGGGGCGAAACATT. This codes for CASSTPDRGRNI. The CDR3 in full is CASSTPDRGRNIQYF.